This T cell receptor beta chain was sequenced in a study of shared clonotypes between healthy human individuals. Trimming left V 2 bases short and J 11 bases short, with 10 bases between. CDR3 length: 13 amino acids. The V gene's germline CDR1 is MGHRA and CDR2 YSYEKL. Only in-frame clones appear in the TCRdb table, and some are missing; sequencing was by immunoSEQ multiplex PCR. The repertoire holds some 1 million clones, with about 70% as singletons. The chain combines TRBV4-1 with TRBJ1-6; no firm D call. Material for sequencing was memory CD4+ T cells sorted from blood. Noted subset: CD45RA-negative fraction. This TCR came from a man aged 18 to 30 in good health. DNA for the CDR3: TGCGCCAGCAGCCAACGGCGGGAGGCACCCCTCCACTTT. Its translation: CASSQRREAPLHF.